The T cell receptor (beta chain) described here comes from a study of T-cell reconstitution after alpha-beta-depleted transplantation in children. Study outcomes and limitations: Some patients showed high day-60 TCRbeta diversity, which derived from surviving recipient T cells and thymic progenitors. Reportedly, roughly two months post-transplant, alpha-beta T cells arose from several hundred expanded graft clones. After one year, T-cell counts and TCRbeta diversity mostly came from new T cells.

Unique molecular identifiers were incorporated when the TCRbeta library was constructed. Via MiXCR, TCRdb re-called the PCR reads, giving one row per CDR3 protein. This sample has around 800,000 distinct CDR3 sequences, with 15% to 20% found just once. Regarding this clonotype: Antigen unknown.

There are 13 residues in the CDR3. CDR1 is LGHDT, CDR2 YNNKEL, per germline (reference sequence). J lost 5 bases, V lost 6 bases, and 5 bases had no gene match. The rearrangement uses TRBV3-1 and TRBJ2-7; 9 bases are a match to TRBD1. This receptor was taken from a male patient younger than 18 who had a stem cell transplant for acute lymphoblastic leukemia, so the T cells may come from the graft donor. Specimen: PBMCs, mostly from graft donor cells, collected 360 days after TCRalphabeta/CD19-depleted stem cell transplant. This chain's CDR3 is CASRRQGEDEQYF. As DNA, the CDR3 is TGTGCCAGCAGGCGACAGGGGGAAGACGAGCAGTACTTC.